A single sample gave rise to the 5 T cell receptor beta chains below, sequenced in a study of CD8 T cells in ankylosing spondylitis. General observations from the study: For ankylosing spondylitis blood, a TCR beta motif of about eight highly homologous variants appeared characteristic.

TCRdb re-called the 5' RACE reads through MiXCR, storing one row per CDR3 protein. This table holds fewer than 550,000 distinct CDR3 sequences, over 4% found once. No antigen has been identified for these receptors. Sample: blood, either unsorted or a sorted T cell fraction (not recorded which). These receptors originate from a male donor with ankylosing spondylitis.

V usage is TRBV5-1 and J usage is TRBJ2-1, with 10 bases aligning to TRBD2. The CDR3 is made up of 16 amino acids. The germline V gene has CDR1 SGHRS and CDR2 YFSETQ. With 1 base clipped from V and 6 bases from J, the junction kept 7 bases outside the gene matches. The CDR3 spells CASSLSGTSAANEQFF. The CDR3 nucleotides read TGCGCCAGCAGCTTGAGTGGGACTAGCGCAGCCAATGAGCAGTTCTTC.

The chain joins TRBV11-3 to TRBJ2-1; 14 bases are a match to TRBD2. The germline V gene has CDR1 SGHNT and CDR2 YENEEA. Trimming removed 5 bases from V and 0 bases from J; junction bases left unmatched: 15. CDR3 length: 21 residues. The CDR3 here is CASSPGLAGGPGLSSYNEQFF. The CDR3 DNA is TGTGCCAGCAGCCCAGGACTAGCGGGGGGCCCCGGACTTAGCTCCTACAATGAGCAGTTCTTC.

This clonotype was seen many times. V usage is TRBV10-3 and J usage is TRBJ1-5, with D maybe TRBD1 (6 bases). This CDR3 is 15 amino acids long. The V end was cut by 2 bases, the J end by 8 bases, with 16 bases between. CDR1 is ENHRY, CDR2 SYGVKD, per germline. The CDR3 loop is CAISERGQGREPQHF. For the CDR3, the DNA is TGTGCCATCAGTGAGCGGGGGCAGGGGAGGGAGCCCCAGCATTTT.

This clonotype was found many times. The chain carries TRBV7-9 and TRBJ1-1; the D is unclear. This CDR3 has 15 residues. Germline CDR1 reads SEHNR; CDR2 reads FQNEAQ (reference sequence). V was cut by 6 bases and J by 2 bases, with 16 bases left in between. CDR3 sequence (DNA): TGTGCCAGCAGGCCCCCGGCAGGCCTAAACACTGAAGCTTTCTTT. Its translation is CASRPPAGLNTEAFF.

Ten or more counts support this clonotype. The chain links TRBV6-1 to TRBJ2-1; D tentatively fits TRBD1 or TRBD2 (5 bases each). The CDR3 has 15 amino acids. CDR1 is MNHNS and CDR2 is SASEGT in the germline V gene. The ends were cut back, 6 bases at V and 6 bases at J, with 18 bases in the middle. In DNA, the CDR3 is TGTGCCAGCAGCCCCGAGACAGCGGTGTTCAATGAGCAGTTCTTC. Protein product: CASSPETAVFNEQFF.